This T cell receptor beta chain derives from a study of a mutant IDH1 vaccine in newly diagnosed glioma (dated by TCRdb to the early 2020s). Regarding the study in general: Eight vaccinations were administered to patients in weeks 1, 3, 5, 7, 11, 15, 19 and 23, corresponding to visits V03 through V10. Vaccination started 4-6 weeks after radiotherapy alone, or was given together with temozolomide cycles in the groups whose treatment included chemotherapy. For exploratory analyses, about 25 treated patients had longitudinal TCRB deep sequencing done wherever samples were available. The roughly 30 treated patients were approximately 60% male and around 40% female, with a mean age of roughly 42 years. Peripheral blood was drawn at six visits: V03 (baseline), V05, V07, V10, V12 and V13. Before enrollment, patients had received standard therapy of radiotherapy alone, temozolomide alone, or radiochemotherapy with temozolomide; most received the combination.

Library method: the immunoSEQ multiplex PCR assay. Rearranged TCR beta chain sequences were amplified with the hsTCRB Kit following the manufacturer's protocol. Sequencing of TCRB libraries was carried out on an Illumina MiSeq. The authors processed their data as follows. Demultiplexing, trimming and gene mapping were performed with the kit vendor's proprietary platform. The table was pulled from immuneACCESS by TCRdb, which kept in-frame rearrangements only. Such tables lose some clones; where checked, under half of the loss comes from unresolved V genes, and the rest has no known cause. Clone size and V and J calls were adopted from that table, with D and trimming inferred from the DNA. The sample table shows 75,000 to 80,000 clones, and around 85% are seen once. The ten largest make up approximately 0.8% of the sample. The CDR3, cysteine through phenylalanine, is 18 amino acids long. Only the CDR3 DNA is retained, 54 bases long and in frame from the first base. Unmatched junction bases come to 6, with V trimmed by 0 bases and J by 0 bases. As encoded in the germline V gene, CDR1 is SGDLS while CDR2 is YYNGEE.

General conclusions and limits of the study: Availability determined which PBMC samples were chosen for TCRB deep sequencing. The authors noted that analyses of patient blood samples could not be reproduced because of sample limitations. Immune responses induced by the vaccine were seen in 90% to 95% of patients across multiple MHC alleles. Changes in the top peripheral T cell clonotypes picked up by TCRB sequencing did not appear to be linked to pseudoprogression.

To note about this clone: The clone's antigen remains unknown. No much larger clone exists at a distance of one base, and base qualities are not known.

The time point label here, explained by the study, means: week 23, last vaccination. A 20-mer mutant IDH1 peptide at 300 micrograms in Montanide made up each vaccine dose, which was injected subcutaneously together with topical imiquimod. All donors had newly diagnosed IDH1-mutant astrocytomas of WHO grade 3 or 4 that showed loss of nuclear ATRX. The samples were drawn from NOA16, a multicentre, single-arm, open-label phase I trial in Germany that tested a mutant IDH1 peptide vaccine in humans for the first time. Genomic DNA for TCRB sequencing was extracted from EDTA blood using the DNeasy Blood and Tissue Kit.

The TCR originated in a woman aged 45-65 years with glioma. In this chain, TRBV9 is recombined with TRBJ2-6; the junction holds 7 bases that match TRBD1. Sequencing used PBMCs, obtained from a glioma patient whose treatment included an IDH1 peptide vaccine. The DNA sequence follows: TGTGCCAGCAGCGTAGACAGGGGTCGCTTCTCTGGGGCCAACGTCCTGACTTTC. Translated, it gives CASSVDRGRFSGANVLTF. Extended through the reference TRBV9 and TRBJ2-6 proteins, this CDR3 yields the full variable domain: DSGVTQTPKHLITATGQRVTLRCSPRSGDLSVYWYQQSLDQGLQFLIQYYNGEERAKGNILERFSAQQFPDLHSELNLSSLELGDSALYFCASSVDRGRFSGANVLTFGAGSRLTVL.